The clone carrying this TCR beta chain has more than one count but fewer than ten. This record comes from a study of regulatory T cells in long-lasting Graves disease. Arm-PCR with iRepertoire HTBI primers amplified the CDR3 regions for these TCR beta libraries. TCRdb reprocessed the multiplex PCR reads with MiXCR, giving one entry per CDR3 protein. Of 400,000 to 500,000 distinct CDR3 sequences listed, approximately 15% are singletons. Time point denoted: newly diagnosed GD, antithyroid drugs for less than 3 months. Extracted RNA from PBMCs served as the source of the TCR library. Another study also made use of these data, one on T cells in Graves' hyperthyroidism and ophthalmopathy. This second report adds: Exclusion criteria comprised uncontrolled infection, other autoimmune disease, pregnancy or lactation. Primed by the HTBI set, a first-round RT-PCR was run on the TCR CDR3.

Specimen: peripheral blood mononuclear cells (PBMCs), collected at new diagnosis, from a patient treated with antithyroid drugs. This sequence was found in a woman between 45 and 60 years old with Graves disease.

The CDR3 here is CASGRWAEEVNNEQFF. The DNA for the CDR3 is TGCGCCAGCGGACGATGGGCGGAGGAGGTCAACAATGAGCAGTTCTTC. The rearrangement links TRBV5-1 to TRBJ2-1, with D perhaps TRBD2 (5 bases). Germline V CDR1 and CDR2: SGHRS, YFSETQ. V was pared by 7 bases and J by 5 bases, with 22 bases between. This CDR3 spans 16 amino acids.